The rows below give T cell receptor beta chains drawn from one sample of a study of T cell clones after liver transplantation. TCRdb's table, derived via immunoSEQ multiplex PCR, lists solely in-frame clones and lacks some. The table has 75,000 to 85,000 clones, roughly 80% seen once. The sample in question was CD4+ T cells from blood, obtained at the 22-month timepoint. The receptors were sampled from a human patient who received a liver transplant. These T cells may partly come from the graft donor. Both conserved end residues are part of each CDR3. The D gene is left open where the match is weak. Size is stated for part of the rows, as once, few or many counts, or as a class when the clone is expanded.

J: TRBJ1-3; V: TRBV7-6; D: .; size: .; DNA: TGTGCCAGCAGCTTGTCTGACTCTGGAAACACCATATATTTT; CDR3: CASSLSDSGNTIYF
J: TRBJ1-2; V: TRBV6-1; D: .; size: few; DNA: TGTGCCAGCAGTGAACAGGGGTATAATGGCTACACCTTC; CDR3: CASSEQGYNGYTF
J: TRBJ2-5; V: TRBV5-1; D: TRBD2; size: .; DNA: TGCGCCAGCAGCTTGGGGGGGACTAGCGGATCCATATACTTC; CDR3: CASSLGGTSGSIYF
J: TRBJ1-5; V: TRBV15; D: .; size: .; DNA: TGTGCCACCAGCCGCCAAGATCAGCCCCAGCATTTT; CDR3: CATSRQDQPQHF
J: TRBJ2-7; V: TRBV7-9; D: TRBD1; size: .; DNA: TGTGCCAGCAGCCTCCGACAGGGGGGCTACGAGCAGTACTTC; CDR3: CASSLRQGGYEQYF
J: TRBJ1-2; V: TRBV13; D: .; size: .; DNA: TGTGCCAGCAGCTTACAGGGTCGATATGGCTACACCTTC; CDR3: CASSLQGRYGYTF
J: TRBJ2-4; V: TRBV7-2; D: .; size: .; DNA: TGTGCCAGCAGCTCTCGGACTGGAAACTTAGCCAAAAACATTCAGTACTTC; CDR3: CASSSRTGNLAKNIQYF
J: TRBJ2-2; V: TRBV6-5; D: .; size: .; DNA: TGTGCCAGCAGTTACGACCCTCCCTTAGGGTACGGGGAGCTGTTTTTT; CDR3: CASSYDPPLGYGELFF
J: TRBJ2-7; V: TRBV13; D: TRBD2; size: .; DNA: TGTGCCAGCAGCTTAGAACCGGGGGGCTACGAGCAGTACTTC; CDR3: CASSLEPGGYEQYF
J: TRBJ2-7; V: TRBV9; D: .; size: .; DNA: TGTGCCAGCAGCGACAGAGAGGGCCGAGCTACCTACGAGCAGTACTTC; CDR3: CASSDREGRATYEQYF
J: TRBJ1-1; V: TRBV2; D: .; size: .; DNA: TGTGCCAGCAGTGCGGGGGGGTGGAGGGCTGAAGTTTTCTTT; CDR3: CASSAGGWRAEVFF
J: TRBJ1-4; V: TRBV5-1; D: .; size: .; DNA: TGCGCCAGCAGCTTGCCGGGGCCTAATGAAAAACTGTTTTTT; CDR3: CASSLPGPNEKLFF
J: TRBJ1-2; V: TRBV23-1; D: TRBD1; size: .; DNA: TGCGCCAGCAGTCGACTCCGGGACAGGGTCAGAATTATTGGCTACACCTTC; CDR3: CASSRLRDRVRIIGYTF
J: TRBJ2-7; V: TRBV30; D: TRBD1; size: .; DNA: TGTGCCTGGAGTGGGGGTCGCCTCAGGGGGAAGGATGAGCAGTACTTC; CDR3: CAWSGGRLRGKDEQYF
J: TRBJ2-3; V: TRBV7-6; D: .; size: .; DNA: TGTGCCAGCAGCTTTGGGGGGGCCATCACAGATACGCAGTATTTT; CDR3: CASSFGGAITDTQYF
J: TRBJ2-1; V: TRBV6-1; D: .; size: .; DNA: TGTGCCAGCAGTCAGGGCCACAATGAGCAGTTCTTC; CDR3: CASSQGHNEQFF
J: TRBJ2-2; V: TRBV9; D: .; size: .; DNA: TGTGCCAGCAGCGTAGTGGAGTCCACCGGGGAGCTGTTTTTT; CDR3: CASSVVESTGELFF
J: TRBJ2-1; V: TRBV6-1; D: TRBD2; size: .; DNA: TGTGCCAGCAGTGACTATGTGGGACTAGCCTTCAATGAGCAGTTCTTC; CDR3: CASSDYVGLAFNEQFF
J: TRBJ1-1; V: TRBV18; D: .; size: few; DNA: TGTGCCAGCTCACGGCAGGGGAAGGACACTGAAGCTTTCTTT; CDR3: CASSRQGKDTEAFF
J: TRBJ2-7; V: TRBV28; D: TRBD1; size: .; DNA: TGTGCCACCAGGGACAGGGGGCTAAGCGGGAGATACGAGCAGTACTTC; CDR3: CATRDRGLSGRYEQYF
J: TRBJ2-3; V: TRBV5-4; D: .; size: .; DNA: TGTGCCAGCACCCGGGGAAGGGTGGCGGGAAGTTTATCTGGCACAGATACGCAGTATTTT; CDR3: CASTRGRVAGSLSGTDTQYF
J: TRBJ2-3; V: TRBV5-4; D: .; size: once; DNA: TGTGCCAGCAGCGCCCCCGGGCCCGGCACAGATACGCAGTATTTT; CDR3: CASSAPGPGTDTQYF
J: TRBJ1-1; V: TRBV29-1; D: .; size: .; DNA: TGCAGCGTTGGAGAAACTGAAGCTTTCTTT; CDR3: CSVGETEAFF
J: TRBJ2-3; V: TRBV19; D: .; size: .; DNA: TGTGCCAGTAAATCGGGGGGCACAGATACGCAGTATTTT; CDR3: CASKSGGTDTQYF
J: TRBJ1-3; V: TRBV4-1; D: TRBD1; size: few; DNA: TGCGCCAGCAGCCAAGATGCGGGTGGACAGGGCGGTGGAAACACCATATATTTT; CDR3: CASSQDAGGQGGGNTIYF
J: TRBJ2-7; V: TRBV28; D: TRBD2; size: .; DNA: TGTGCCAGCAGCTCCGTCTCTGGGGGGGTGTGGGCCGCCTACGAGCAGTACTTC; CDR3: CASSSVSGGVWAAYEQYF
J: TRBJ2-7; V: TRBV11-2; D: TRBD1; size: once; DNA: TGTGCCAGCAGCTTATTCCCGGGACAGTACGAGCAGTACTTC; CDR3: CASSLFPGQYEQYF
J: TRBJ2-3; V: TRBV6-5; D: .; size: .; DNA: TGTGCCAGCAGACGGGACAGCACAGATACGCAGTATTTT; CDR3: CASRRDSTDTQYF
J: TRBJ2-7; V: TRBV10-3; D: .; size: .; DNA: TGTGCCATCAGTGAGTCCGGGAACTCCGGGACTCTGATGGGGGAGCAGTACTTC; CDR3: CAISESGNSGTLMGEQYF
J: TRBJ2-3; V: TRBV7-3; D: .; size: .; DNA: TGTGCCAGCAGCCCCCCGGGGGAGGCAGATACGCAGTATTTT; CDR3: CASSPPGEADTQYF
J: TRBJ1-1; V: TRBV7-9; D: .; size: .; DNA: TGTGCCAGCCTCGAGGTTGAAGCTTTCTTT; CDR3: CASLEVEAFF
J: TRBJ2-7; V: TRBV6-5; D: .; size: .; DNA: TGTGCCAGCAGTTATCAGGTTTCCTACGAGCAGTACTTC; CDR3: CASSYQVSYEQYF
J: TRBJ2-7; V: TRBV7-9; D: .; size: .; DNA: TGTGCCAGCAGCTTAGAGGCAGGGTTTGGCGAGCAGTACTTC; CDR3: CASSLEAGFGEQYF
J: TRBJ2-1; V: TRBV10-1; D: .; size: .; DNA: TGCGCCAGCAGCGGGCTGCCAGGGGCGGGACTCAGCTCCTACAATGAGCAGTTCTTC; CDR3: CASSGLPGAGLSSYNEQFF
J: TRBJ2-2; V: TRBV7-2; D: .; size: once; DNA: TGTGCCAGCATCCTACAGAGGAGGTCGGGGCCCACCGGGGAGCTGTTTTTT; CDR3: CASILQRRSGPTGELFF
J: TRBJ2-2; V: TRBV5-1; D: .; size: .; DNA: TGCGCCAGCAGCTTGGGACAGCTGAACACCGGGGAGCTGTTTTTT; CDR3: CASSLGQLNTGELFF
J: TRBJ2-7; V: TRBV28; D: TRBD2; size: few; DNA: TGTGCCAGTAACCCTCCTAGCGGGGGATCCTACGAGCAGTACTTC; CDR3: CASNPPSGGSYEQYF
J: TRBJ1-1; V: TRBV18; D: .; size: once; DNA: TGTGCCAGCTCGCCGGATGTGGTCACTGAAGCTTTCTTT; CDR3: CASSPDVVTEAFF
J: TRBJ2-3; V: TRBV28; D: .; size: .; DNA: TGTGCCAGCAGTTTATCTTCGGGAAGAACAGATACGCAGTATTTT; CDR3: CASSLSSGRTDTQYF
J: TRBJ1-1; V: TRBV6-1; D: TRBD1; size: once; DNA: TGTGCCAGCAGTGAACAGGGGGTAGAGACTGAAGCTTTCTTT; CDR3: CASSEQGVETEAFF
J: TRBJ1-3; V: TRBV7-8; D: .; size: .; DNA: TGTGCCAGCAGCTTAGGAACCTCAGGGGCCCGCTCTGGAAACACCATATATTTT; CDR3: CASSLGTSGARSGNTIYF
J: TRBJ2-7; V: TRBV4-2; D: .; size: .; DNA: TGTGCCAGCAGCCAAGAAATATCGGCCCTATACGAGCAGTACTTC; CDR3: CASSQEISALYEQYF